This T cell receptor beta chain came from a study of T cell responses to AZD1222 COVID-19 vaccine. Trimming took off 0 bases at V and 3 bases at J, with 18 bases between the two ends. Germline loops: CDR1 ENHRY, CDR2 SYGVKD. The CDR3 totals 18 residues. Worth noting for this clone: The target antigen is unknown.

Study results and caveats: Vaccine-associated CD4 TCRs spanned spike, dominant at 160-218 and 743-854. Only a handful of AZD1222 recipients, several in all, had baseline seropositivity.

Method: immunoSEQ multiplex PCR; TCRdb's copy keeps in-frame clones and lacks some. The sample includes some 120,000 clones, 80% to 95% of them seen just once. This chain uses TRBV10-3 with TRBJ1-5; possibly TRBD1 for D (5 bases). The TCR sequence derives from an adult in good health. Specimen: peripheral blood, collected on day 0 of AZD1222 vaccination. The CDR3: CAISESGLGAGNNQPQHF. The CDR3 bases are TGTGCCATCAGTGAGTCCGGCCTAGGGGCCGGTAACAATCAGCCCCAGCATTTT.